This T cell receptor (beta chain) appears in the sequencing data of a study of CD8+ T cells in alopecia areata. This clone has only one observation. The CDR3 spans 15 residues. Germline V gene data show CDR1 as MNHEY and CDR2 as SMNVEV (reference sequence). Trimming removed 3 bases at V and 3 bases at J, with 12 bases between. RNA extraction and reverse transcription yielded cDNA as sequencing template. Assay: immunoSEQ multiplex PCR; the TCRdb copy retains only in-frame clones and omits some. The data contain 95,000 to 150,000 clones, around 48% of them seen just once; the ten biggest clones take up approximately 10%.

Specimen: NKG2D-low CD8+ T cells sorted from blood. The source of this sequence is a human donor with alopecia areata. The chain uses TRBV27 and TRBJ2-1, with D possibly matching TRBD2 (5 bases). The CDR3 DNA is TGTGCCAGCAGTTTGAGGACTTCCAACTACAATGAGCAGTTCTTC. Its protein is CASSLRTSNYNEQFF.